This entry concerns a single T cell receptor (beta chain). This receptor's antigen is unknown. No much larger clone exists at a distance of one base, and base qualities are not known. This record belongs to a study of Graves' ophthalmopathy and Graves' hyperthyroidism (dated by TCRdb to 2016 to 2018). Looking at the study overall: Stable hyperthyroidism was defined as no progression to ophthalmopathy within 18 months of follow-up. For independent validation, a separate cohort was made up of around 19 hyperthyroidism patients plus 17 patients who later progressed from hyperthyroidism to ophthalmopathy. In total, 135 blood samples were TCR-sequenced: 43 ophthalmopathy, approximately 75 hyperthyroidism and some 17 hyperthyroidism-to-ophthalmopathy patients. To explore V-J signatures that separate ophthalmopathy from hyperthyroidism, a discovery set of about a hundred patients was enrolled, consisting of more than 40 with ophthalmopathy and about 60 with stable hyperthyroidism. Following sample collection, hyperthyroidism patients were given methimazole at a starting dose of 30 mg daily, and ophthalmopathy patients were given high-dose intravenous methylprednisolone. The study used signatures of the TCR beta repertoire to tell Graves' ophthalmopathy apart from Graves' hyperthyroidism and to predict which patients would progress to ophthalmopathy. T-cell repertoires of thyroid tissue and blood were compared in more than 5 hyperthyroidism patients.

Hyperthyroidism patients were newly diagnosed, were aged 18 to 65 years, and had a disease duration under 2 months. Patients were excluded if they had other autoimmune diseases, uncontrolled infections, pregnancy or lactation. Clinical symptoms, serum thyroxine, TRAb, thyroid ultrasound and orbital computed tomography formed the basis of the diagnosis. Trizol reagent was used to extract the total RNA, and its quality was then checked on an Agilent 2100 Bioanalyzer. The CDR3 has 17 amino acids, counting the end cysteine and phenylalanine. Here the CDR3 DNA is all that survives: 51 bases in frame from base 1. Trimmed from V: 8 bases; trimmed from J: 4 bases; junction bases lacking a gene match: 10. The germline V gene yields SGHVS for CDR1 and FNYEAQ for CDR2. Broad study findings and their caveats: Sample size was not predetermined statistically, and investigators were not blinded to group allocation. Most expanded thyroid clonotypes with frequency above 0.001 were also detected in blood, suggesting blood repertoires may reflect the thyroid immune response. Ophthalmopathy was separated from stable hyperthyroidism by the 13-signature model with 85% to 90% sensitivity and 81% to 84% specificity in cross-validation and with 80%/75% in the test set. In validation, the model predicted ophthalmopathy progression with about 64% sensitivity and about 77% specificity; roughly 11 predicted patients were CT-confirmed with GO in a median of approximately six months.

TCR beta CDR3 regions were amplified from RNA transcripts for repertoire sequencing. The first round of RT-PCR was done with HTBI primers and the Qiagen OneStep RT-PCR kit, and was followed by a second round of multiplex PCR, then size selection and purification. Libraries were sequenced paired-end with 100 bp reads on an Illumina HiSeq2000. Processing in the source paper ran as follows. SOAPnuke was used to process the reads, removing any read that contained adapters or uncalled bases, had a mean Phred below 15, or lacked an exact match to the constant primer or identifier. High-quality paired reads were merged with COPE v1.2.5. Each unique nucleotide sequence was treated as a clonotype, and MiTCR v1.1 was used to align the clonotypes to the IMGT TRB V, D and J references. The analysis was limited to V-J combinations with a frequency above 0.0001, which together covered roughly 99% of the repertoires. For each V-J combination, a TCR clonal expansion and chaos score was defined as F50 clonal expansion divided by the chaos observed in the TCRdist matrix. Welch's t-statistics and random forest were used to reduce the features to 10 to 15 V-J combinations, which were then used as input to a naive Bayes classifier. The similarity between thyroid and blood repertoires was quantified using the Morisita-Horn index. TCRdb reworked the public reads: Q25 trimming with fastp, MiXCR clone assembly, productive beta chains retained. Here each entry gathers all rows of one CDR3 protein and keeps the most common genes and DNA. None of the V and J calls come from the authors' own analysis; TCRdb made them. This sample has about 1.1 million distinct CDR3 sequences in its table, and about 35% of those were observed once. Roughly 11% of the sample belongs to the ten largest clones.

The chain uses TRBV7-6 and TRBJ2-2; 13 bases in the middle match TRBD2. Input material: peripheral blood or thyroid tissue (not recorded which). This TCR came from an adult man with Graves' hyperthyroidism. The DNA sequence is as follows: TGTGCCAGCTCAAGACTAGCGGGAGGATCTGGCACCGGGGAGCTGTTTTTT. Translated, this gives CASSRLAGGSGTGELFF. The reference TRBV7-6 and TRBJ2-2 proteins fill in what lies around the CDR3, so the full variable domain reads GAGVSQSPRYKVTKRGQDVALRCDPISGHVSLYWYRQALGQGPEFLTYFNYEAQQDKSGLPNDRFSAERPEGSISTLTIQRTEQRDSAMYRCASSRLAGGSGTGELFFGEGSRLTVL.